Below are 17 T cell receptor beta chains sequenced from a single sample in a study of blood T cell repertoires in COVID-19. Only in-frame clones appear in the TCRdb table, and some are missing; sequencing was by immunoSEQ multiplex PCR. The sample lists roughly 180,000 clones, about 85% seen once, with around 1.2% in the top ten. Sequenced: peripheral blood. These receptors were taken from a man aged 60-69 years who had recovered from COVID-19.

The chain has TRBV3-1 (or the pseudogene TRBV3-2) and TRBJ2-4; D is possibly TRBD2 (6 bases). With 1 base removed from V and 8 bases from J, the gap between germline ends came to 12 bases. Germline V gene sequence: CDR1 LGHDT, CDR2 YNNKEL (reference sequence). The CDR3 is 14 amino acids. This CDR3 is CASSQVGGFDIQYF. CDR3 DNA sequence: TGTGCCAGCAGCCAAGTCGGGGGATTCGACATTCAGTACTTC.

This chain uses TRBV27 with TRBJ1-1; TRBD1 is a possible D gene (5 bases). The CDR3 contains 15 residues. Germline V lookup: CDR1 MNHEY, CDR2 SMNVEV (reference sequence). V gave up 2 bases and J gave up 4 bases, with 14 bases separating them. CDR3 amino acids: CASSLGPGYATEAFF. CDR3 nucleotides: TGTGCCAGCAGTTTAGGCCCAGGGTATGCCACTGAAGCTTTCTTT.

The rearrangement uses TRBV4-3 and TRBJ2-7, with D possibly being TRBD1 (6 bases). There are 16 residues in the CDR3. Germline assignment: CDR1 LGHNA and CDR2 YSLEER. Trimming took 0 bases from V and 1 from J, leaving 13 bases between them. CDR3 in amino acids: CASSQDLPGASYEQYF. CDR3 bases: TGCGCCAGCAGCCAAGATCTTCCAGGGGCATCCTACGAGCAGTACTTC.

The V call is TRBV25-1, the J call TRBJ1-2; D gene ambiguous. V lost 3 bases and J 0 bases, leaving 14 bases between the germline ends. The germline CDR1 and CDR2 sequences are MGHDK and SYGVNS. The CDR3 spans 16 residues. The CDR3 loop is CASSDPAPGPNYGYTF. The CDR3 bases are TGTGCCAGCAGTGATCCTGCTCCGGGTCCTAACTATGGCTACACCTTC.

The CDR3: CASSSAREGRTDTQYF. The DNA of the CDR3 is TGTGCCAGCAGCTCCGCACGGGAGGGGAGGACAGATACGCAGTATTTT. The chain employs TRBV5-6 and TRBJ2-3, with TRBD2 matching 8 bases. Per the germline V gene, CDR1 is SGHDT and CDR2 is YYEEEE. The CDR3 has 16 residues. The junction had 9 bases not matched to a gene; V was cut back by 3 bases and J by 3 bases.

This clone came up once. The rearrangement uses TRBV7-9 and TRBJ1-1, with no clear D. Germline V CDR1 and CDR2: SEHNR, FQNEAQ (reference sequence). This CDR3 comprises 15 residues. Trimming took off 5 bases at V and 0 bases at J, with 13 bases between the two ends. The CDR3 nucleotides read TGTGCCAGCAGCAAAGGGTATAGCATGAACACTGAAGCTTTCTTT. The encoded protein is CASSKGYSMNTEAFF.

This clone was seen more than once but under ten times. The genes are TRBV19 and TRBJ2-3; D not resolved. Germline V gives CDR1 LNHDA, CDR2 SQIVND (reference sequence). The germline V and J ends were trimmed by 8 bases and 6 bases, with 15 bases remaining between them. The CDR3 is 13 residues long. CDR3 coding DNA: TGTGCCAGTTGTCGCGGTACTGGGGATACGCAGTATTTT. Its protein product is CASCRGTGDTQYF.

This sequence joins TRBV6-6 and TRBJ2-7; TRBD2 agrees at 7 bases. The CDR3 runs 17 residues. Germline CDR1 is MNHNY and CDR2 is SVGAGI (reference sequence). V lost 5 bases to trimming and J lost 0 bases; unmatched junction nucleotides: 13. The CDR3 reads CASSRGNAGESSYEQYF. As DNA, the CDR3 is TGTGCCAGCAGTCGGGGGAATGCGGGGGAAAGCTCCTACGAGCAGTACTTC.

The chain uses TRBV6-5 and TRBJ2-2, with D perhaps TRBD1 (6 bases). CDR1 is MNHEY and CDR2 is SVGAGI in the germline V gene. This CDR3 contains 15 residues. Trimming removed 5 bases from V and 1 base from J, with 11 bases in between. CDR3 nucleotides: TGTGCCAGCAGTCGACAGGACCTGAACACCGGGGAGCTGTTTTTT. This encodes CASSRQDLNTGELFF.

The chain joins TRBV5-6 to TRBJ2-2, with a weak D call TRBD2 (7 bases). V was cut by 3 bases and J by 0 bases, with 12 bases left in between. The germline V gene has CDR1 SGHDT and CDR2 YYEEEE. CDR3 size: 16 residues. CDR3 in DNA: TGTGCCAGCAGCTGGGCGGGGGCTCCGAACACCGGGGAGCTGTTTTTT. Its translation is CASSWAGAPNTGELFF. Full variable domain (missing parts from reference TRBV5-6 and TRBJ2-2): DAGVTQSPTHLIKTRGQQVTLRCSPKSGHDTVSWYQQALGQGPQFIFQYYEEEERQRGNFPDRFSGHQFPNYSSELNVNALLLGDSALYLCASSWAGAPNTGELFFGEGSRLTVL.

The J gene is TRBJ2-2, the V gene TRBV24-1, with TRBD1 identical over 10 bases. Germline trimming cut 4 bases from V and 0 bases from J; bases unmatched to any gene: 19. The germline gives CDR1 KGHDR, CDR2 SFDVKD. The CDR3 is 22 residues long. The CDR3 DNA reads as TGTGCCACCAGTGACCCAACGGAGACAGGGGGCGAGGGTATCTCGAACACCGGGGAGCTGTTTTTT. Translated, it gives CATSDPTETGGEGISNTGELFF.

CDR3 in DNA: TGTGCCAGCAGCCAAGCAATATCTTTATTCCAGGGTCCCACAGATACGCAGTATTTT. Translated: CASSQAISLFQGPTDTQYF. The gene calls are TRBV14 and TRBJ2-3; TRBD1 is a possible D gene (5 bases). Germline V gene sequence: CDR1 SGHDN, CDR2 FVKESK. The CDR3 covers 19 residues. Trimming left V 1 base short and J 2 bases short, with 22 bases between.

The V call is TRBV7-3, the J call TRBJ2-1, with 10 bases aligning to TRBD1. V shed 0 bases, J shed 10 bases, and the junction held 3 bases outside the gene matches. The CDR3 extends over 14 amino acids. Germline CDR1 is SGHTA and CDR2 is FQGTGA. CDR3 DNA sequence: TGTGCCAGCAGCTTAACGACAGGGGGCAGGGAGCAGTTCTTC. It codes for CASSLTTGGREQFF.

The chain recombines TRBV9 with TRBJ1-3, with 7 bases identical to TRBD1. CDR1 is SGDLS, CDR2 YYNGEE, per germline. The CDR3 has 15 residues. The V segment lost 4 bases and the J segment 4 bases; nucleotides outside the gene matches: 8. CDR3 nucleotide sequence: TGTGCCAGCAGCATTGAGGACAGGACCGGAAACACCATATATTTT. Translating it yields CASSIEDRTGNTIYF.

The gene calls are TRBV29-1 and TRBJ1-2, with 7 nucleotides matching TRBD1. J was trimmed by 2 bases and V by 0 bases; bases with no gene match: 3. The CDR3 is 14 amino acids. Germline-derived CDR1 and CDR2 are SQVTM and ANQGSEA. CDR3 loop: CSVEEGQLNYGYTF. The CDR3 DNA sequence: TGCAGCGTTGAAGAGGGACAGCTAAACTATGGCTACACCTTC.

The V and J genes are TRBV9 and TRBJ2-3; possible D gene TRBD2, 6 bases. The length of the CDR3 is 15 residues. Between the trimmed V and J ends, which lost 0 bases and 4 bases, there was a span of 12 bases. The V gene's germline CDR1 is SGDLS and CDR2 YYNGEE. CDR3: CASSVDGGTPDTQYF. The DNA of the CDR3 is TGTGCCAGCAGCGTAGACGGGGGTACCCCAGATACGCAGTATTTT.

The CDR3 protein is CAISDPGFSKNIQYF. In DNA form, the CDR3 reads TGTGCCATCAGTGACCCAGGGTTTTCCAAAAACATTCAGTACTTC. This chain uses TRBV10-3 with TRBJ2-4; D is perhaps TRBD1 (5 bases). Germline assignment: CDR1 ENHRY and CDR2 SYGVKD. Trimming shortened V by 3 bases and J by 2 bases, and 11 bases separated the two germline ends. This CDR3 region has 15 residues.